Listed below are T cell receptor beta chains from one sample, sequenced in a study of blood T cell repertoires in COVID-19. Sequencing used immunoSEQ multiplex PCR; TCRdb keeps in-frame clones, though not all of them. In the table there are about 200,000 clones, approximately 85% of which are singletons. The sequenced material came from peripheral blood. Receptors were obtained from a man in his sixties with acute or convalescent COVID-19. Each CDR3 is given with its conserved first and last residue. The order of the fields is D gene, V gene, clone size, CDR3 length, J gene, CDR3 DNA, CDR3 protein. D genes are given only for firm matches. Clone size is stated in some rows and not others, as once, few, many or a class when expanded.

TRBD2,TRBV15,.,18,TRBJ2-2,TGTGCCACCAGCAGAGATTTGGGACTAGCGGGAGAAGCCGGGGAGCTGTTTTTT,CATSRDLGLAGEAGELFF
.,TRBV5-5,.,16,TRBJ2-1,TGTGCCAGCAGCTTGGTGGCTAGCCTTATCTACAATGAGCAGTTCTTC,CASSLVASLIYNEQFF
TRBD1,TRBV14,.,15,TRBJ1-2,TGTGCCAGCAGCCATCATGAGACAGGGTGGAATGGCTACACCTTC,CASSHHETGWNGYTF
.,TRBV9,.,15,TRBJ2-3,TGTGCCAGCAGCGTAGGCGGGATTAGCACAGATACGCAGTATTTT,CASSVGGISTDTQYF
.,TRBV5-8,.,15,TRBJ2-2,TGTGCCAGCAGCTTCACCCGGGGAAACACCGGGGAGCTGTTTTTT,CASSFTRGNTGELFF
.,TRBV12-3/TRBV12-4,.,13,TRBJ1-4,TGTGCCAGCAGTTTGGGGGGTCAGGAAAAACTGTTTTTT,CASSLGGQEKLFF
TRBD1,TRBV29-1,.,12,TRBJ2-7,TGCAGCGTTGCGTCAGGGGGTTACGAGCAGTACTTC,CSVASGGYEQYF
.,TRBV4-3,.,14,TRBJ1-4,TGCGCCAGCAGCCAAGACTTTGGCGGGGGGGAACTGTTTTTT,CASSQDFGGGELFF
TRBD1,TRBV6-2/TRBV6-3,.,15,TRBJ1-5,TGTGCCAGCAGTGCAACCGGGACAGACAATCAGCCCCAGCATTTT,CASSATGTDNQPQHF
TRBD1,TRBV7-2,.,16,TRBJ2-1,TGTGCCAGCAGCTTTTCCGCGGGACAGGGGGGGAATGAGCAGTTCTTC,CASSFSAGQGGNEQFF
TRBD2,TRBV27,.,16,TRBJ2-1,TGTGCCAGCAGTTTTATAGGGACTAGCGGGAACAATGAGCAGTTCTTC,CASSFIGTSGNNEQFF
.,TRBV4-1,.,14,TRBJ2-7,TGCGCCAGCAGCCAAGTGTACAGCTCCTACGAGCAGTACTTC,CASSQVYSSYEQYF
TRBD2,TRBV7-3,many,14,TRBJ2-7,TGTGCCAGCAGTACTAGCGGGAACTCCTACGAGCAGTACTTC,CASSTSGNSYEQYF
.,TRBV18,.,13,TRBJ2-7,TGTGCCAGCTCACCGGGACACGGCTGGGAGCAGTACTTC,CASSPGHGWEQYF
.,TRBV6-5,.,13,TRBJ1-2,TGTGCCAGCCGGCAGGTAGCTAACTATGGCTACACCTTC,CASRQVANYGYTF
TRBD2,TRBV9,.,14,TRBJ2-7,TGTGCCAGCAGCGTAAGTGCGGGAGCCCACGAGCAGTACTTC,CASSVSAGAHEQYF
.,TRBV10-3,.,12,TRBJ2-7,TGTGCCATCAGTGACAAGAGGAACGAGCAGTACTTC,CAISDKRNEQYF
TRBD2,TRBV27,few,17,TRBJ2-2,TGTGCCAGCAGCACTCAGGGTACCGGGGGGTGGACCGGGGAGCTGTTTTTT,CASSTQGTGGWTGELFF
TRBD1,TRBV27,.,16,TRBJ2-2,TGTGCCAGCAGTTTATTGATGGGACAGGGGACCGGGGAGCTGTTTTTT,CASSLLMGQGTGELFF
TRBD2,TRBV25-1,.,17,TRBJ2-2,TGTGCCAGCAGTGAATTTCCGGGACTAGCGGCAACCGGGGAGCTGTTTTTT,CASSEFPGLAATGELFF
TRBD1,TRBV28,.,16,TRBJ1-6,TGTGCCAGCAGCTGGGTCCGCGGGACAGGGAATTCACCCCTCCACTTT,CASSWVRGTGNSPLHF
.,TRBV19,.,14,TRBJ1-1,TGTGCCAGTAAAAGGGCCATGCGGGACACTGAAGCTTTCTTT,CASKRAMRDTEAFF
TRBD2,TRBV19,.,18,TRBJ2-6,TGTGCCAGTAGTATAAGGACTAGCGGTGTTCCGGGGGCCAACGTCCTGACTTTC,CASSIRTSGVPGANVLTF
TRBD1,TRBV19,.,14,TRBJ1-5,TGTGCCAGTAAGGGACAGTATAGCAATCAGCCCCAGCATTTT,CASKGQYSNQPQHF
.,TRBV6-2/TRBV6-3,.,16,TRBJ1-1,TGTGCCAGCAGTTACTCGGCCAGACTCATGAACACTGAAGCTTTCTTT,CASSYSARLMNTEAFF
TRBD2,TRBV7-9,.,13,TRBJ2-7,TGTGCCAGCAGCTTAACCGGGGGGTACGAGCAGTACTTC,CASSLTGGYEQYF
.,TRBV2,.,15,TRBJ1-4,TGTGCCAGCAGTCTGGACCAGGGATTCAGTGGAAAACTGTTTTTT,CASSLDQGFSGKLFF
TRBD2,TRBV5-1,.,14,TRBJ2-2,TGCGCCAGCAGCCCGGGGGGTAACACCGGGGAGCTGTTTTTT,CASSPGGNTGELFF
TRBD2,TRBV19,.,18,TRBJ2-2,TGTGCCAGTAAACCCTGGTCTAGCGGGATTCCGAACACCGGGGAGCTGTTTTTT,CASKPWSSGIPNTGELFF
.,TRBV9,.,15,TRBJ2-6,TGTGCCAGCAACCAGGGAGGCTCTGGGGCCAACGTCCTGACTTTC,CASNQGGSGANVLTF
.,TRBV7-2,.,17,TRBJ2-6,TGTGCCAGCAGCAAAGACAGGCGGAGCTCTGGGGCCAACGTCCTGACTTTC,CASSKDRRSSGANVLTF
TRBD1,TRBV5-6,.,13,TRBJ1-2,TGTGCCAGCAGCTTCGAGGGGGCGATAGGCTACACCTTC,CASSFEGAIGYTF
TRBD2,TRBV28,once,13,TRBJ2-5,TGTGGAGAGGGACTAGCGGACCAAGAGACCCAGTACTTC,CGEGLADQETQYF
TRBD2,TRBV19,.,17,TRBJ2-1,TGTGCCAGTAGTACCACCAGAGCCGGGACTAGCGACAATGAGCAGTTCTTC,CASSTTRAGTSDNEQFF
.,TRBV6-2/TRBV6-3,.,15,TRBJ2-7,TGTGCCAGCAGCGCGGGTGAGGGGACTGCCTACGAGCAGTACTTC,CASSAGEGTAYEQYF
.,TRBV7-9,.,13,TRBJ1-1,TGTGCCAGCAGCCCACCGACAAACACTGAAGCTTTCTTT,CASSPPTNTEAFF
.,TRBV6-5,.,14,TRBJ1-2,TGTGCCAGCAGTTACGCCGGTGGGAGCTATGGCTACACCTTC,CASSYAGGSYGYTF
TRBD1,TRBV25-1,.,15,TRBJ1-2,TGTGCCAGCAGTGAATCGGGGACAGGGTTGAGGGGCTACACCTTC,CASSESGTGLRGYTF
TRBD1,TRBV19,.,13,TRBJ2-1,TGTGCCAGTATGCGGGACAGGTACAATGAGCAGTTCTTC,CASMRDRYNEQFF
TRBD1,TRBV7-3,.,17,TRBJ2-2,TGTGCCAGCAGCTCCACAACACAGGGGCCGCACACCGGGGAGCTGTTTTTT,CASSSTTQGPHTGELFF
.,TRBV3-1/TRBV3-2,.,17,TRBJ2-5,TGTGCCAGCAGCAACCCCGCCGGGGACTCCGGAAGGGAGACCCAGTACTTC,CASSNPAGDSGRETQYF
.,TRBV7-3,.,15,TRBJ2-3,TGTGCCAGCAGCTTCCAGGGAATCCCCACAGATACGCAGTATTTT,CASSFQGIPTDTQYF
TRBD2,TRBV19,.,18,TRBJ2-1,TGTGCCAGTACCGTATCCTCCCCCAGACTAGCGGTGCACAATGAGCAGTTCTTC,CASTVSSPRLAVHNEQFF
.,TRBV5-1,.,18,TRBJ2-6,TGCGCCAGCAGCTCCCTTGAACAGGTCAGCTCTGGGGCCAACGTCCTGACTTTC,CASSSLEQVSSGANVLTF